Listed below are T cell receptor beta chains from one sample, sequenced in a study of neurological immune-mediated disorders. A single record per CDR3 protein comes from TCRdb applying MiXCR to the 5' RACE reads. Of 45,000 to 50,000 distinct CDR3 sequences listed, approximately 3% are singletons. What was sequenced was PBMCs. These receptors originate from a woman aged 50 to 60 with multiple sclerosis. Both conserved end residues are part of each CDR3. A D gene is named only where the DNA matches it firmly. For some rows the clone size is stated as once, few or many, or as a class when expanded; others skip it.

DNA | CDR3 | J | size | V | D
TGTGCCAGCAGTTACCCACAGGACCTCGACCAGGAGACCCAGTACTTC | CASSYPQDLDQETQYF | TRBJ2-5 | many | TRBV28 | -
TGCGCCAGCACGGAACAGGGGTACACAGATACGCAGTATTTT | CASTEQGYTDTQYF | TRBJ2-3 | many | TRBV5-1 | TRBD1
TGTGCCAGCAGTGAAGACAGGGGATACGGCACCATATATTTT | CASSEDRGYGTIYF | TRBJ1-3 | - | TRBV6-1 | TRBD1
TGTGCCAGCAGTTTCCCTGGCGGTTCCACAGATACGCAGTATTTT | CASSFPGGSTDTQYF | TRBJ2-3 | many | TRBV12-3/TRBV12-4 | -
TGTGCCAGCAGCGAGGGACTAGCGGACCGCACAGATACGCAGTATTTT | CASSEGLADRTDTQYF | TRBJ2-3 | many | TRBV11-2 | TRBD2
TGTGCCATCAGTGGTTCGCCGGACAGGGTGGATGGCTACACCTTC | CAISGSPDRVDGYTF | TRBJ1-2 | many | TRBV10-3 | TRBD1
TGTGCCAGCAGTTCCTCAGCTTATAGCAATCAGCCCCAGCATTTT | CASSSSAYSNQPQHF | TRBJ1-5 | many | TRBV12-3/TRBV12-4 | -
TGTGCCAGCAGTGGGGGGGTAGGGACGACCTACGAGCAGTACTTC | CASSGGVGTTYEQYF | TRBJ2-7 | - | TRBV2 | -
TGTGCCAGCAGCCAAGCGGTAGCGGGAATTGGTCGGGAGCAGTACTTC | CASSQAVAGIGREQYF | TRBJ2-7 | many | TRBV3-1 | TRBD2
TGCAGTGCTAGAGATAGCGGGCCTACCGGGGAGCTGTTTTTT | CSARDSGPTGELFF | TRBJ2-2 | many | TRBV20-1 | TRBD2
TGTGCCAGCAGTCGGGACAGGGGGTACCAAGAGACCCAGTACTTC | CASSRDRGYQETQYF | TRBJ2-5 | many | TRBV12-3/TRBV12-4 | TRBD1
TGCAGTGCTAGCTTGGAGCAAGAGACCCAGTACTTC | CSASLEQETQYF | TRBJ2-5 | many | TRBV20-1 | -
TGTGCCAGCAGTGTCTGGACAGGGGGAGATGAAAAACTGTTTTTT | CASSVWTGGDEKLFF | TRBJ1-4 | few | TRBV12-3/TRBV12-4 | TRBD1
TGTGCCAGCAGCCCAACGCCCTTCCAAGAGACCCAGTACTTC | CASSPTPFQETQYF | TRBJ2-5 | many | TRBV7-3 | -
TGTGCCAGCAGCGTTAGCGGAGATGGCTCCTACGAGCAGTACTTC | CASSVSGDGSYEQYF | TRBJ2-7 | many | TRBV5-6 | -
TGCAGTGCTAGGGAGAACTACAAGTCCTACAATGAGCAGTTCTTC | CSARENYKSYNEQFF | TRBJ2-1 | many | TRBV20-1 | -
TGTGCCAGCACGATGATTGGCAGGGGTCCCAACACTGAAGCTTTCTTT | CASTMIGRGPNTEAFF | TRBJ1-1 | many | TRBV6-1 | -
TGTGCCAGCAGTCACCGGGACGGACTATACGAGCAGTACTTC | CASSHRDGLYEQYF | TRBJ2-7 | few | TRBV12-3/TRBV12-4 | -
TGCAGTGCTAGCGGTTGGGGAGGCACAGATACGCAGTATTTT | CSASGWGGTDTQYF | TRBJ2-3 | many | TRBV20-1 | -
TGTGCCATCAGTACAGCGGGCAATCAGCCCCAGCATTTT | CAISTAGNQPQHF | TRBJ1-5 | many | TRBV10-3 | -
TGTGCCAGCAAAGACGGGGTCTACGAGCAGTACTTC | CASKDGVYEQYF | TRBJ2-7 | many | TRBV28 | -
TGCAGTGCCGACACCGTTGGTTACGGGCCCTACAATGAGCAGTTCTTC | CSADTVGYGPYNEQFF | TRBJ2-1 | many | TRBV20-1 | -
TGTGCCAGCACCCGACTACTAGACTACAATGAGCAGTTCTTC | CASTRLLDYNEQFF | TRBJ2-1 | many | TRBV12-3/TRBV12-4 | -
TGCAGTGCCAGGACAGGTCTCAATCAGCCCCAGCATTTT | CSARTGLNQPQHF | TRBJ1-5 | many | TRBV20-1 | TRBD1
TGTGCCAGCAGCCCACTGGGACAGGGGGCCTCGGCTGAAGCTTTCTTT | CASSPLGQGASAEAFF | TRBJ1-1 | many | TRBV7-2 | TRBD1
TGCAGTGCTAGAGAGGTGCAAGGAGGCGCCGGGGAGCTGTTTTTT | CSAREVQGGAGELFF | TRBJ2-2 | many | TRBV20-1 | -
TGTGCCAGCGCGTACAGGGGGTCCGATGAGCAGTTCTTC | CASAYRGSDEQFF | TRBJ2-1 | medium-sized | TRBV12-3/TRBV12-4 | TRBD1
TGTGCCAGCAGCTTCGGACTAGCGGGATCGAGCGGGGAGCTGTTTTTT | CASSFGLAGSSGELFF | TRBJ2-2 | many | TRBV7-2 | TRBD2
TGTGCCATCAGTGATAGGCTAGCCGAGACCCAGTACTTC | CAISDRLAETQYF | TRBJ2-5 | many | TRBV10-3 | -
TGCAGTGCCACCGTGACAGGGAGGCATGGCTACACCTTC | CSATVTGRHGYTF | TRBJ1-2 | many | TRBV20-1 | TRBD1
TGCAGTGCTAGACGATTGGGGGGGGGCCTAATCGGGGAGCTGTTTTTT | CSARRLGGGLIGELFF | TRBJ2-2 | many | TRBV20-1 | -
TGTGCCAGCAGCTTACACGAGGGCCCCCAAGAGACCCAGTACTTC | CASSLHEGPQETQYF | TRBJ2-5 | many | TRBV7-9 | -
TGTGCCAGCAGCCACGCCGGGACAGGGGCCCTAGACGCAGATACGCAGTATTTT | CASSHAGTGALDADTQYF | TRBJ2-3 | many | TRBV11-1 | TRBD1
TGTGCCAGCAGCTTAGTTCGGGACGCCGGAGAGGCCCAGTACTTC | CASSLVRDAGEAQYF | TRBJ2-5 | many | TRBV7-8 | -
TGTGCCAGCACCCAACCGATCCCTAGCGCCCAAGAGACCCAGTACTTC | CASTQPIPSAQETQYF | TRBJ2-5 | many | TRBV28 | -
TGTGCCAGCAGCTTGGCTCTCGGCAGTAACTATGGCTACACCTTC | CASSLALGSNYGYTF | TRBJ1-2 | many | TRBV5-6 | -
TGTGCCATCAGTGAGTCGACGCACAAATCGGGCGAGCAGTACTTC | CAISESTHKSGEQYF | TRBJ2-7 | many | TRBV10-3 | -
TGTGCCAGCAGCCAGGGCCTCGCAGGGCAGTATTTT | CASSQGLAGQYF | TRBJ2-3 | many | TRBV14 | -
TGTGCCAGCAGCCGCGCGACTAGGGAATTAGTAGATACGCAGTATTTT | CASSRATRELVDTQYF | TRBJ2-3 | many | TRBV7-2 | -